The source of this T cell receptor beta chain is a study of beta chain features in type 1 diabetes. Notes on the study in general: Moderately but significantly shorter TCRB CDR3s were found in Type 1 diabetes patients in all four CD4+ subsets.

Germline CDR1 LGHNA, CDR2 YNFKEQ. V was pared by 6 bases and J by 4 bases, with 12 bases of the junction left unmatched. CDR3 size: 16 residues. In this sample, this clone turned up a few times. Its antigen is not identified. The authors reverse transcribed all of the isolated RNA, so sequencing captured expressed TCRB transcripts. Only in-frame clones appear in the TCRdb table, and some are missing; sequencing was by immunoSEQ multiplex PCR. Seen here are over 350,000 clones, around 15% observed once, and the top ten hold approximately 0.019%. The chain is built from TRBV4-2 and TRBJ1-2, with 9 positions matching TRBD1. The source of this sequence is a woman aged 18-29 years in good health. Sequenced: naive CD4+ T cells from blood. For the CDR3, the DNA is TGTGCCAGCAGTCCGACCGGGACAGGGAACATCTATGGCTACACCTTC. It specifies CASSPTGTGNIYGYTF.